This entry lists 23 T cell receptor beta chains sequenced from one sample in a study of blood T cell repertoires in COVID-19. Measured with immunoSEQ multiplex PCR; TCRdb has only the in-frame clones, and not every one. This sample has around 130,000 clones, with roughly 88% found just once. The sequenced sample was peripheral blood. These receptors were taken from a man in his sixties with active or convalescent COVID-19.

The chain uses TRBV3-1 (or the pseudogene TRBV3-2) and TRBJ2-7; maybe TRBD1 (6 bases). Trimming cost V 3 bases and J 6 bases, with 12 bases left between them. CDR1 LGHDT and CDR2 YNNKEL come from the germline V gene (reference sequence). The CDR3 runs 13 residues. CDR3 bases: TGTGCCAGCAGCCATTACAGGGCTGGCGAGCAGTACTTC. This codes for CASSHYRAGEQYF.

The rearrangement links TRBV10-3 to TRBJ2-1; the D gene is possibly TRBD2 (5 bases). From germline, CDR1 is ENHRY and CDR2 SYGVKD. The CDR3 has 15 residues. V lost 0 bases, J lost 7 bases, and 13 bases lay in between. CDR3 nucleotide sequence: TGTGCCATCAGTGAGTCTGGCGGACTTCGGAATGAGCAGTTCTTC. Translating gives CAISESGGLRNEQFF.

This chain's CDR3 is CASSQGQGTEAFF. DNA of the CDR3: TGTGCCAGCTCCCAGGGGCAGGGAACTGAAGCTTTCTTT. The rearrangement uses TRBV27 and TRBJ1-1, with a possible D match to TRBD1 (6 bases). V was shortened by 8 bases and J by 5 bases, with 15 bases between the two germline ends. This CDR3 comprises 13 residues. Germline V gene data show CDR1 as MNHEY and CDR2 as SMNVEV (reference sequence).

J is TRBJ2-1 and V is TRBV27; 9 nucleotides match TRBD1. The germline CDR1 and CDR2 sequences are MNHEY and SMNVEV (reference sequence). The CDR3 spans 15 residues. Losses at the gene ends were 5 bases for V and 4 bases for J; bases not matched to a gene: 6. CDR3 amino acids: CASSPGTGLYNEQFF. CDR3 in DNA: TGTGCCAGCAGTCCAGGGACAGGGCTATACAATGAGCAGTTCTTC.

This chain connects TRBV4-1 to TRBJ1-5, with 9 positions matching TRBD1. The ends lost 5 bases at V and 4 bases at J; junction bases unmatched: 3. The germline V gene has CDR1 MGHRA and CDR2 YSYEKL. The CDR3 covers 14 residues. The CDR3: CASSETGGNQPQHF. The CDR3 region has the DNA TGCGCCAGCAGCGAGACAGGGGGAAATCAGCCCCAGCATTTT.

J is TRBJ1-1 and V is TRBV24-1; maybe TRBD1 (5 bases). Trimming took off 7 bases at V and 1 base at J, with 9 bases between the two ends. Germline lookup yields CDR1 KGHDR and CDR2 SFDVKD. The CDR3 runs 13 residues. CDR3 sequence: CATSPRANTEAFF. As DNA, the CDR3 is TGTGCCACCAGCCCCAGGGCGAACACTGAAGCTTTCTTT.

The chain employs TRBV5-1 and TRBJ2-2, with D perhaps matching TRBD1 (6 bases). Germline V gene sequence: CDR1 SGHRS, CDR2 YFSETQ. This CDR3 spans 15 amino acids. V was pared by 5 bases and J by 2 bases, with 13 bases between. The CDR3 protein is CASSRQAPNTGELFF. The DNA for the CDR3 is TGCGCCAGCAGTCGACAGGCGCCCAACACCGGGGAGCTGTTTTTT. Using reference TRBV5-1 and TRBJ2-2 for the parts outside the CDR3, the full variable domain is KAGVTQTPRYLIKTRGQQVTLSCSPISGHRSVSWYQQTPGQGLQFLFEYFSETQRNKGNFPGRFSGRQFSNSRSEMNVSTLELGDSALYLCASSRQAPNTGELFFGEGSRLTVL.

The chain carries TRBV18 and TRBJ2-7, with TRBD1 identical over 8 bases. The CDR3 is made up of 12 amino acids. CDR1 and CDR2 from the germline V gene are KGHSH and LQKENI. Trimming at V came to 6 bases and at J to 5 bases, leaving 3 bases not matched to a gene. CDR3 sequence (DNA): TGTGCCAGCTCTCAGGGGGCAGACGAGCAGTACTTC. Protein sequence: CASSQGADEQYF.

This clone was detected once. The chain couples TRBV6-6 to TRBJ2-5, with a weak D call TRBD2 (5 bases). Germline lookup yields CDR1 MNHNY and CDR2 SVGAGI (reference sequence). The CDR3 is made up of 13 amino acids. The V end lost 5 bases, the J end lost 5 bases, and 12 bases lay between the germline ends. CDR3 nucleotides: TGTGCCAGCAGTCGTCAGAGGGTTGAGACCCAGTACTTC. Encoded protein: CASSRQRVETQYF.

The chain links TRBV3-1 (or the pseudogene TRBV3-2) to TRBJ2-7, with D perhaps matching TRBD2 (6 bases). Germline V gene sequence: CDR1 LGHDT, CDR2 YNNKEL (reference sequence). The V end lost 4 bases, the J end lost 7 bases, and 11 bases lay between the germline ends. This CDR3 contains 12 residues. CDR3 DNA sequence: TGTGCCAGCAGCCGGGAGGACCGGGAGCAGTACTTC. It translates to CASSREDREQYF.

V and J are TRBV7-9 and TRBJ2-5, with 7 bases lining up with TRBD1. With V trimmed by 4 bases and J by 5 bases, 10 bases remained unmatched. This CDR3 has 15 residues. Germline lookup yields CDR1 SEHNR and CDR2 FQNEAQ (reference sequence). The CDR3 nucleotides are TGTGCCAGCAGCTCCCCAGACAGGGCTGGGGAGACCCAGTACTTC. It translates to CASSSPDRAGETQYF. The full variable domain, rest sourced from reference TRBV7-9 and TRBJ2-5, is DTGVSQNPRHKITKRGQNVTFRCDPISEHNRLYWYRQTLGQGPEFLTYFQNEAQLEKSRLLSDRFSAERPKGSFSTLEIQRTEQGDSAMYLCASSSPDRAGETQYFGPGTRLLVL.

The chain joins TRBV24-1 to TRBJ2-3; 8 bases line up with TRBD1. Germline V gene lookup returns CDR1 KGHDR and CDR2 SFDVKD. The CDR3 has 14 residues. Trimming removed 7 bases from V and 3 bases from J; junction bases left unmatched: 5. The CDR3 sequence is CATSEQGVTDTQYF. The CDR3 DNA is TGTGCCACCAGCGAACAGGGGGTTACAGATACGCAGTATTTT.

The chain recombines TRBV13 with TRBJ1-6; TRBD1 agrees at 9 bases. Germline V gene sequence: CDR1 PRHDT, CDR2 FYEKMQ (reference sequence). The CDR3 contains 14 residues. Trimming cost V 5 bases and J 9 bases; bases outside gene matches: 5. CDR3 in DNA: TGTGCCAGCAGCACCGGGACAGGGAGTTCACCCCTCCACTTT. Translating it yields CASSTGTGSSPLHF. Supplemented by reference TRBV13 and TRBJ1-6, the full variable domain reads AAGVIQSPRHLIKEKRETATLKCYPIPRHDTVYWYQQGPGQDPQFLISFYEKMQSDKGSIPDRFSAQQFSDYHSELNMSSLELGDSALYFCASSTGTGSSPLHFGNGTRLTVT.

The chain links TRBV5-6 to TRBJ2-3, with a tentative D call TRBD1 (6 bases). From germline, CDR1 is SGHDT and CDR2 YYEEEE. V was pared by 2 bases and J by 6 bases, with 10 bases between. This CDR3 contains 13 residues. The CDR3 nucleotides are TGTGCCAGCAGCTTAAAGGGGGTTGATACGCAGTATTTT. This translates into CASSLKGVDTQYF.

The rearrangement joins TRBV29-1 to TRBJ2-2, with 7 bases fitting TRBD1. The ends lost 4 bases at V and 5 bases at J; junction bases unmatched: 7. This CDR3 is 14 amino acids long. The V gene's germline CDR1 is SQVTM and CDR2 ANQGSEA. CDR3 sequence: CSVGGRGRTGELFF. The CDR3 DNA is TGCAGCGTTGGGGGCAGGGGGAGAACCGGGGAGCTGTTTTTT.

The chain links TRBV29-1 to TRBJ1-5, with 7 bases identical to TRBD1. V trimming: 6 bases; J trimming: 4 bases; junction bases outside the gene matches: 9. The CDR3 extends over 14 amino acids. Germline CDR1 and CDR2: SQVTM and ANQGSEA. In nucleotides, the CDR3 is TGCAGCGTAGGATCCGGGACAGCTAATCAGCCCCAGCATTTT. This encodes CSVGSGTANQPQHF.

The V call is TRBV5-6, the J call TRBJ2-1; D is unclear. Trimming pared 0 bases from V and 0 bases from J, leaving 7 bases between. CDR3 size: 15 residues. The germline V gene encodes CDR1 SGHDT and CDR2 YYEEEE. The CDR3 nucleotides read TGTGCCAGCAGCTTGGGGCCTAGCTCCTACAATGAGCAGTTCTTC. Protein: CASSLGPSSYNEQFF.

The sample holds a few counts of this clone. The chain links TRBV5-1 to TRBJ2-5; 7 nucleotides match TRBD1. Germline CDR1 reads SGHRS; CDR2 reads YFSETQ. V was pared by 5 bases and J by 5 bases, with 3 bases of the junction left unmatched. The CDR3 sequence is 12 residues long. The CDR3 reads CASRLQGETQYF. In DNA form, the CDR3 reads TGCGCCAGCAGGCTACAGGGGGAGACCCAGTACTTC.

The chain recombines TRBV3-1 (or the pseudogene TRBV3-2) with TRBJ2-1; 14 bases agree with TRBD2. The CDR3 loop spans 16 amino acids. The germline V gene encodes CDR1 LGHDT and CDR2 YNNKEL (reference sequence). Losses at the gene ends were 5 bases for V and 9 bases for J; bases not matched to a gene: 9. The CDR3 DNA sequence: TGTGCCAGCAGCGATGCCGGGACTAGCGGGAGTAGTGAGCAGTTCTTC. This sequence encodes CASSDAGTSGSSEQFF.

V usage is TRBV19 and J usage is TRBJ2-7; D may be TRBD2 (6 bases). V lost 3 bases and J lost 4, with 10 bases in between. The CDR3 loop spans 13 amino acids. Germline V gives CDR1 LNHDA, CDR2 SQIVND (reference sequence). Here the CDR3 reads CASSIGGEYEQYF. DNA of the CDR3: TGTGCCAGTAGTATCGGGGGTGAGTACGAGCAGTACTTC.

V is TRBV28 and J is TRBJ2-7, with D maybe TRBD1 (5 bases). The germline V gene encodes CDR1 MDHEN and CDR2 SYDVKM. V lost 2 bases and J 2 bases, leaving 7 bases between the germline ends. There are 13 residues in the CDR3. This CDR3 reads CASSLQGPYEQYF. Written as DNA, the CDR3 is TGTGCCAGCAGTTTACAGGGCCCCTACGAGCAGTACTTC.

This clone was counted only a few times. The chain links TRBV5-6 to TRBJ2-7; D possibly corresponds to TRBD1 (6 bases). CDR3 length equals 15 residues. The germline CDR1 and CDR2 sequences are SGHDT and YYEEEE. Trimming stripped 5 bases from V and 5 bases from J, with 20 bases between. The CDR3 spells CASSSLGPGANEQYF. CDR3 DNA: TGTGCCAGCAGTTCGTTAGGGCCAGGGGCCAACGAGCAGTACTTC.

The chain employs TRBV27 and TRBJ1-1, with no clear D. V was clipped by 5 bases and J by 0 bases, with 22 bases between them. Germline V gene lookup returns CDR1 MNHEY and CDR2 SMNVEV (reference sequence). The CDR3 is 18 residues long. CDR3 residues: CASSPLLRTIIMNTEAFF. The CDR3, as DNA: TGTGCCAGCAGTCCGCTACTGAGAACCATAATCATGAACACTGAAGCTTTCTTT.